These T cell receptor beta chains were read from a single sample in a study of T-cell memory formation after mild COVID-19. TCRdb re-derived calls from the 5' RACE reads in MiXCR, one entry per CDR3 protein. The repertoire holds approximately 240,000 distinct CDR3 sequences, with approximately 16% as singletons. Sequencing was performed on PBMCs or a T cell subset sorted from them (not recorded which). The source of these receptors is a young man who had mild COVID-19 (a few samples of this study predate the infection). Cell type and time point are not known. The CDR3 runs from the conserved cysteine through the conserved F or W. The D gene is left open where the match is weak. Where a row states a size, it is once, few, many or the class of an expanded clone; other rows omit it.

v_gene	d_gene	j_gene	len	abundance	CDR3nt	CDR3aa
TRBV6-5	-	TRBJ2-1	17	-	TGTGCCAGCAGCCGAGGACTATCAGGTCGGTCCTACAATGAGCAGTTCTTC	CASSRGLSGRSYNEQFF
TRBV28	-	TRBJ1-2	14	few	TGTGCCAATCGACGGCAGGGTGTGGGCTATGGCTACACCTTC	CANRRQGVGYGYTF
TRBV2	-	TRBJ2-7	14	few	TGTGCCAGCAGTGATAGAACTAGCTCCTACGAGCAGTACTTC	CASSDRTSSYEQYF
TRBV7-2	TRBD2	TRBJ2-1	16	-	TGTGCCAGCACTCTGCGCCCACCAGCGGGGTACAATGAGCAGTTCTTC	CASTLRPPAGYNEQFF
TRBV30	TRBD1	TRBJ1-5	13	few	TGTGCCTGGAGCGGACAGGGGGTTCAGCCCCAGCATTTT	CAWSGQGVQPQHF
TRBV6-6	TRBD1	TRBJ2-1	15	-	TGTGCCAGCAGACTCGGACAGGGGGTTTTGGATGAGCAGTTCTTC	CASRLGQGVLDEQFF
TRBV25-1	TRBD1	TRBJ1-1	13	-	TGTGCCAGCAGCCCAGGGGGAGTAGCTGAAGCTTTCTTT	CASSPGGVAEAFF
TRBV4-2	TRBD1	TRBJ1-4	14	-	TGTGCCAGCAGCCTCCGACAGGGGAATGAAAAACTGTTTTTT	CASSLRQGNEKLFF
TRBV24-1	TRBD1	TRBJ2-6	14	-	TGTGCCACCAGTGGGGTCGGGACAGACGGGGTCCTGACTTTC	CATSGVGTDGVLTF
TRBV5-1	TRBD1	TRBJ1-2	16	few	TGCGCCAGCAGCTTGGCCTGGTCCACAGGGGACTATGGCTACACCTTC	CASSLAWSTGDYGYTF
TRBV27	-	TRBJ2-3	15	-	TGTGCCAGCAGAGCTGCCGGGGTATTTCGGGATACGCAGTATTTT	CASRAAGVFRDTQYF
TRBV4-3	-	TRBJ2-7	15	-	TGCGCCAGCAGCCAAGGTTCCCTGGGGACCTACGAGCAGTACTTC	CASSQGSLGTYEQYF
TRBV9	-	TRBJ2-5	15	few	TGTGCCAGCAGCGTAGTTTCGGGGAGCCAAGAGACCCAGTACTTC	CASSVVSGSQETQYF
TRBV7-7	-	TRBJ2-1	16	few	TGTGCCAGCAGCTTAGAGGTTGGGAGCTCCTACAATGAGCAGTTCTTC	CASSLEVGSSYNEQFF
TRBV5-4	TRBD1	TRBJ2-4	14	few	TGTGCCAGCAGCGCGGACAGGGGAGTCAACATTCAGTACTTC	CASSADRGVNIQYF
TRBV6-4	-	TRBJ2-1	15	-	TGTGCCAGCAGTGACTTATCCGCGGGGAATTCTGAGCAGTTCTTC	CASSDLSAGNSEQFF
TRBV19	-	TRBJ2-1	14	few	TGTGCCAGTAGTATGTCTAGCTCCTACAATGAGCAGTTCTTC	CASSMSSSYNEQFF
TRBV7-9	-	TRBJ2-1	12	many	TGTGCCAGCAGCGTCGACAGCAGGCAGCAGTTCTTC	CASSVDSRQQFF
TRBV5-1	TRBD1	TRBJ1-1	15	few	TGCGCCAGCAGCCCCACAGGGGTTATGAACACTGAAGCTTTCTTT	CASSPTGVMNTEAFF
TRBV18	TRBD1	TRBJ1-2	14	-	TGTGCCAGCTCACGGACCGGGACAGTCGATGGCTACACCTTC	CASSRTGTVDGYTF
TRBV5-1	-	TRBJ1-4	14	-	TGCGCCAGCAGCTTGGAAGGGTTCGCTGAAAAACTGTTTTTT	CASSLEGFAEKLFF
TRBV9	-	TRBJ1-5	15	few	TGTGCCAGCAGCGTGGAGGGGTATTCGGGACAGCCCCAGCATTTT	CASSVEGYSGQPQHF
TRBV12-3/TRBV12-4	TRBD2	TRBJ2-3	15	few	TGTGCCAGCAGTTGGACTAGCGGGGTAGTAGATACGCAGTATTTT	CASSWTSGVVDTQYF
TRBV12-5	-	TRBJ1-5	12	-	TGTGCTAGTGGTTTGGAAGATCAGCCCCAGCATTTT	CASGLEDQPQHF
TRBV5-1	-	TRBJ1-1	14	-	TGCGCCAGCAGCTTCCAAACAGCGACCGGTGAAGCTTTCTTT	CASSFQTATGEAFF
TRBV20-1	-	TRBJ1-5	15	-	TGCAGTGCCGTAAACGACGGAGCCGGCAATCAGCCCCAGCATTTT	CSAVNDGAGNQPQHF
TRBV7-8	-	TRBJ1-1	12	-	TGTGCCAGCAGCCCGGGGAAGACTGAAGCTTTCTTT	CASSPGKTEAFF
TRBV20-1	TRBD1	TRBJ2-7	11	-	TGCAGTGTGGCAGGGGGCCACGAGCAGTACTTC	CSVAGGHEQYF
TRBV18	-	TRBJ2-5	15	-	TGTGCCAGCTCACCACAGGCTGGGGGACAAGAGACCCAGTACTTC	CASSPQAGGQETQYF
TRBV3-1	-	TRBJ1-5	14	few	TGTGCCAGCAGCCAAGACGTCTGGTATCAGCCCCAGCATTTT	CASSQDVWYQPQHF
TRBV7-9	-	TRBJ1-3	11	-	TGTGCCAGCAGCCCAGGAAACACCATATATTTT	CASSPGNTIYF
TRBV10-3	-	TRBJ2-3	16	-	TGTGCCACCGTATCGTATCCAGGGTCTAGCACAGATACGCAGTATTTT	CATVSYPGSSTDTQYF
TRBV5-4	-	TRBJ2-5	14	-	TGTGCCAGCAGCTTGGCCGGACAGAAAGAGACCCAGTACTTC	CASSLAGQKETQYF
TRBV20-1	TRBD2	TRBJ2-3	15	many	TGCAGTGCTAGGGACCCGGGGGGGAGCACAGATACGCAGTATTTT	CSARDPGGSTDTQYF
TRBV10-1	-	TRBJ2-3	13	-	TGCGCCAGCAGTGCCCAGAGGGCAGATACGCAGTATTTT	CASSAQRADTQYF
TRBV7-6	-	TRBJ1-6	15	-	TGTGCCAGCAGCAAACGGGACATGGACGCGTCACCCCTCCACTTT	CASSKRDMDASPLHF
TRBV5-1	TRBD1	TRBJ2-5	14	-	TGCGCCAGCAGCCCCGGGACAGGGACTGAGACCCAGTACTTC	CASSPGTGTETQYF
TRBV5-6	-	TRBJ1-5	15	few	TGTGCCAGCAGCCAGGGGCGGCAGGGGCTAAAGCCCCAGCATTTT	CASSQGRQGLKPQHF
TRBV2	-	TRBJ1-1	13	few	TGTGCCAGCAGTGAAGGAGGGAGCACTGAAGCTTTCTTT	CASSEGGSTEAFF
TRBV7-8	-	TRBJ1-2	14	-	TGTGCCAGCAGCCGAGAGGAGTGGGACTATGGCTACACCTTC	CASSREEWDYGYTF
TRBV7-9	-	TRBJ2-3	15	few	TGTGCCAGCAGCTTAGTTGGCCCGAGGGGCGCGGCGCAGTATTTT	CASSLVGPRGAAQYF
TRBV6-5	TRBD2	TRBJ2-3	19	few	TGTGCCAGCAGTCTTCGGGCTAGCGGGGGTCCCACAGTCACAGATACGCAGTATTTT	CASSLRASGGPTVTDTQYF
TRBV20-1	TRBD2	TRBJ2-5	11	-	TGCGGGATAGCGGGCCAAGAGACCCAGTACTTC	CGIAGQETQYF
TRBV10-3	TRBD2	TRBJ2-1	11	-	TGTGCCACGGGGGGGCGGAATGAGCAGTTCTTC	CATGGRNEQFF
TRBV18	-	TRBJ2-3	13	-	TGTGCCAGCTCACCGGGGGTTCTGGAGGGGCAGTATTTT	CASSPGVLEGQYF
TRBV5-1	-	TRBJ2-3	13	few	TGCGCCAGCAGTCCAACTCCCGCAGATACGCAGTATTTT	CASSPTPADTQYF
TRBV3-1	TRBD1	TRBJ1-1	16	-	TGTGCCAGCAGCCAAGCCCCGACAGGGTGGGGCACTGAAGCTTTCTTT	CASSQAPTGWGTEAFF
TRBV5-1	-	TRBJ2-3	12	few	TGCGCCAGCAGCTTGGCCCCATATACGCAGTATTTT	CASSLAPYTQYF
TRBV7-3	TRBD1	TRBJ2-3	15	-	TGTGCCAGCAGCCCCGGGACAGGGGGCGCAGATACGCAGTATTTT	CASSPGTGGADTQYF
TRBV5-1	TRBD2	TRBJ2-1	15	many	TGCGCCAGCAGCTTCGGGACTAGCGGGTACAATGAGCAGTTCTTC	CASSFGTSGYNEQFF
TRBV6-5	TRBD1	TRBJ2-2	14	-	TGTGCCAGCAGTTTCCAGGGGGCCATCGGGGAGCTGTTTTTT	CASSFQGAIGELFF